This TCR beta chain was found in a study of cytomegalovirus exposure and HLA in healthy donors. General observations from the study: Later analysis associated a missense DCLRE1C variant with TCR beta V- and J-gene trimming. Presence/absence analyses rested on an assumption that sequencing depth was roughly uniform across donors. In vitro, a few CMV-associated chains proved specific for CMV antigens.

A note on this clone: Its antigen is not known.

With 60 Vbeta and 13 Jbeta primers, the PCR was carried out. The table came from immunoSEQ multiplex PCR; TCRdb's copy has only in-frame clones and leaves some out. Of some 140,000 clones in the sample, approximately 61% were seen once. Sequencing input: PBMCs. The TCR was taken from a woman aged 40 to 50 in good health and CMV-seronegative.

The CDR3 reads CASTIRDRDTEAFF. CDR3 coding DNA: TGTGCCAGCACTATCCGGGACAGGGACACTGAAGCTTTCTTT. The rearrangement uses TRBV6-6 and TRBJ1-1, with 9 nucleotides matching TRBD1. The CDR3 is 14 amino acids. Germline CDR1 reads MNHNY; CDR2 reads SVGAGI (reference sequence). Unmatched junction bases numbered 6, after V lost 7 bases and J lost 3 bases.